These 14 T cell receptor beta chains were all obtained from the same sample, sequenced in a study of shared clonotypes between healthy human individuals. CD45RO-negative, CCR7-selected cells formed the naive CD8 fraction, which excluded terminally differentiated effector memory CD45RA+ cells. Here immunoSEQ multiplex PCR was the method, and the copy in TCRdb shows in-frame clones only, minus some. The repertoire consists of about 2.1 million clones, with around 93% occurring once and the leading ten covering over 1.5%. Sample: naive CD8+ T cells from PBMCs. All receptors derive from a man aged 18 to 35 in good health. Some clones in this sample may be carry-over from other donors' samples.

This chain links TRBV5-1 with TRBJ2-7, with 7 bases lining up with TRBD2. J lost 7 bases, V lost 3 bases, and 4 bases had no gene match. The CDR3 extends over 12 amino acids. CDR1 and CDR2 from the germline V gene are SGHRS and YFSETQ. CDR3: CASSWRETEQYF. CDR3 nucleotides: TGCGCCAGCAGCTGGCGGGAGACTGAGCAGTACTTC.

Concerning this clone: Other nucleotide sequences in the sample specify the same CDR3. This chain uses TRBV4-3 with TRBJ2-3; D remains unclear. CDR1 and CDR2 from the germline V gene are LGHNA and YSLEER. The CDR3 loop spans 13 amino acids. Deletions cut 3 bases from V and 0 bases from J, with 4 bases between. The CDR3 coding sequence is TGCGCCAGCAGCCAGGGGAGCACAGATACGCAGTATTTT. It is translated as CASSQGSTDTQYF.

This rearrangement joins TRBV28 to TRBJ2-1, with 7 bases lining up with TRBD2. This CDR3 region has 12 residues. V shed 9 bases, J shed 9 bases, and the junction held 8 bases outside the gene matches. In germline, CDR1 is MDHEN, CDR2 SYDVKM. Here the CDR3 DNA reads TGTGCCAGTTGGGGAGGGAGGGGTGAGCAGTTCTTC. It translates to CASWGGRGEQFF. The full variable domain, rest sourced from reference TRBV28 and TRBJ2-1, is DVKVTQSSRYLVKRTGEKVFLECVQDMDHENMFWYRQDPGLGLRLIYFSYDVKMKEKGDIPEGYSVSREKKERFSLILESASTNQTSMYLCASWGGRGEQFFGPGTRLTVL.

The chain couples TRBV7-9 to TRBJ2-7, with 12 bases that match TRBD2. The length of the CDR3 is 15 residues. Trimming removed 5 bases from V and 3 bases from J; junction bases left unmatched: 5. Germline lookup yields CDR1 SEHNR and CDR2 FQNEAQ (reference sequence). The CDR3 reads CASSGRLAGDYEQYF. CDR3 coding DNA: TGTGCCAGCAGCGGACGACTAGCGGGAGACTACGAGCAGTACTTC.

The rearrangement links TRBV9 to TRBJ2-5; 8 positions agree with TRBD1. There are 14 residues in the CDR3. V lost 5 bases, J lost 2 bases, and 5 bases stayed unmatched. The germline V gene has CDR1 SGDLS and CDR2 YYNGEE. CDR3 bases: TGTGCCAGCAGTACACACAGGGGGCAAGAGACCCAGTACTTC. It encodes CASSTHRGQETQYF.

The rearrangement links TRBV6-1 to TRBJ2-1, with 8 bases that match TRBD2. Trimming cost V 2 bases and J 9 bases; bases outside gene matches: 12. There are 16 residues in the CDR3. Germline CDR1 is MNHNS and CDR2 is SASEGT. The CDR3, as DNA: TGTGCCAGCAGTGAATTTGCGGGAGGATTTCCCAGTGAGCAGTTCTTC. Its protein is CASSEFAGGFPSEQFF.

The rearrangement uses TRBV11-2 and TRBJ2-7; 7 bases align to TRBD1. The CDR3 length is 14 residues. Per germline, CDR1 SGHAT and CDR2 FQNNGV. V was clipped by 5 bases and J by 6 bases; unmatched bases: 10. The CDR3 bases are TGTGCCAGCAGCAAACAGACAGGGTACTTCGAGCAGTACTTC. Translated: CASSKQTGYFEQYF.

The chain is built from TRBV30 and TRBJ2-3, with a tentative D call TRBD1 (6 bases). V was shortened by 5 bases and J by 0 bases, with 9 bases between the two germline ends. The CDR3 has 13 residues. Germline CDR1 and CDR2: GTSNPN and SVGIG (reference sequence). The CDR3 protein is CAWDRTSTDTQYF. The CDR3 nucleotides are TGTGCCTGGGACAGGACTAGCACAGATACGCAGTATTTT. The full variable domain, completed using reference TRBV30 and TRBJ2-3, is SQTIHQWPATLVQPVGSPLSLECTVEGTSNPNLYWYRQAAGRGLQLLFYSVGIGQISSEVPQNLSASRPQDRQFILSSKKLLLSDSGFYLCAWDRTSTDTQYFGPGTRLTVL.

This clone was seen once. CDR3: CASSEGTSGITQYF. CDR3 sequence (DNA): TGTGCCAGCAGTGAAGGGACTAGCGGGATCACCCAGTACTTC. The rearrangement links TRBV6-1 to TRBJ2-5; 12 nucleotides line up with TRBD2. Germline V gene sequence: CDR1 MNHNS, CDR2 SASEGT. Losses at the gene ends were 1 base for V and 8 bases for J; bases not matched to a gene: 2. CDR3 size: 14 residues.

The J gene is TRBJ1-5, the V gene TRBV25-1; D not resolved. The CDR3 covers 14 residues. Trimming removed 3 bases from V and 4 bases from J, with 10 bases in between. Per the germline V gene, CDR1 is MGHDK and CDR2 is SYGVNS. The CDR3 coding sequence is TGTGCCAGCAGTGACCGTGGGAATAATCAGCCCCAGCATTTT. Translated: CASSDRGNNQPQHF.

The V and J genes are TRBV15 and TRBJ1-4, with unresolved D. The V and J ends lost 8 bases and 3 bases respectively, with 16 bases between them. Germline CDR1 LNHNV, CDR2 YYDKDF (reference sequence). There are 15 residues in the CDR3. CDR3 loop: CATAQNWRANEKLFF. Written as DNA, the CDR3 is TGTGCCACCGCGCAGAACTGGAGAGCTAATGAAAAACTGTTTTTT.

This sequence joins TRBV4-1 and TRBJ2-5, with 7 bases fitting TRBD1. The CDR3 has 15 amino acids. Germline assignment: CDR1 MGHRA and CDR2 YSYEKL. After removal of 1 base from V and 1 base from J, the junction contained 3 bases not matched to a gene. As DNA, the CDR3 is TGCGCCAGCAGCCAAGGAGACAGGGTCCAAGAGACCCAGTACTTC. Its translation is CASSQGDRVQETQYF.

V gene TRBV4-1 combines with J gene TRBJ2-7, with a tentative D call TRBD1 (6 bases). V shed 1 base and J shed 3 bases, with 16 bases lying between them. The germline gives CDR1 MGHRA, CDR2 YSYEKL. The CDR3 contains 16 residues. CDR3 coding DNA: TGCGCCAGCAGCCAAGGAGACCCCAGGGGATACTACGAGCAGTACTTC. This codes for CASSQGDPRGYYEQYF.

The V and J genes are TRBV6-1 and TRBJ2-1; weak D call: TRBD2 (5 bases). CDR1 is MNHNS and CDR2 is SASEGT in the germline V gene. CDR3 length: 16 residues. With 4 bases removed from V and 1 base from J, the gap between germline ends came to 14 bases. The CDR3 sequence: CASSGKGAESYNEQFF. Written as DNA, the CDR3 is TGTGCCAGCAGTGGAAAGGGAGCGGAGTCCTACAATGAGCAGTTCTTC.